This T cell receptor beta chain is drawn from a study of control samples from healthy donors and cancer patients. Libraries were prepared by immunoSEQ multiplex PCR; TCRdb keeps only in-frame clonotypes and omits some of them. The data contain about 130,000 clones, around 92% of them singletons. The CDR3 consists of 14 residues. The germline V gene has CDR1 SGHNT and CDR2 YYREEE (reference sequence). Trimming removed 0 bases from V and 2 bases from J, with 8 bases in between. Sequenced input: PBMCs. The receptor's source is a man at least 80 years old with head and neck cancer. The chain carries TRBV5-4 and TRBJ1-2; D call uncertain. CDR3 sequence (DNA): TGTGCCAGCAGCTTGGCCGAGCCGAACTATGGCTACACCTTC. Its protein is CASSLAEPNYGYTF. Complete variable domain (other parts from reference TRBV5-4 and TRBJ1-2): ETGVTQSPTHLIKTRGQQVTLRCSSQSGHNTVSWYQQALGQGPQFIFQYYREEENGRGNFPPRFSGLQFPNYSSELNVNALELDDSALYLCASSLAEPNYGYTFGSGTRLTVV.